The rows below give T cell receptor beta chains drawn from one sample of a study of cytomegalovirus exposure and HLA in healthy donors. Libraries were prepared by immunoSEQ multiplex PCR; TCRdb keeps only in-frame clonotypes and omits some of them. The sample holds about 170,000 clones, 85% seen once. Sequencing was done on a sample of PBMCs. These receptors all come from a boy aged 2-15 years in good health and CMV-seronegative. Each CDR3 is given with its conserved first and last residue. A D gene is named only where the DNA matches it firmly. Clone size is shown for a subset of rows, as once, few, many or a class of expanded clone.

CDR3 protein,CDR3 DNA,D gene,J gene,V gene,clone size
CASSHFAANYGYTF,TGCGCCAGCTCCCACTTTGCGGCGAACTATGGCTACACCTTC,-,TRBJ1-2,TRBV5-1,-
CSVEGRNEQFF,TGCAGCGTGGAGGGCCGGAATGAGCAGTTCTTC,-,TRBJ2-1,TRBV29-1,-
CASSFYREPRKTQYF,TGTGCCAGCAGCTTTTATCGGGAGCCCCGGAAGACCCAGTACTTC,-,TRBJ2-5,TRBV11-2,few
CASSDGTSGITDTQYF,TGTGCCAGCAGTGACGGGACTAGCGGGATCACAGATACGCAGTATTTT,TRBD2,TRBJ2-3,TRBV2,-
CAWSGVEGQPQHF,TGTGCCTGGAGTGGGGTCGAGGGTCAGCCCCAGCATTTT,-,TRBJ1-5,TRBV30,-
CAWSVQGWAGAGNEQFF,TGTGCCTGGAGTGTACAGGGCTGGGCGGGGGCGGGCAATGAGCAGTTCTTC,-,TRBJ2-1,TRBV30,once
CASSSRGAGELFF,TGTGCCAGCAGCTCTAGGGGCGCCGGGGAGCTGTTTTTT,-,TRBJ2-2,TRBV9,-
CASSLDRDSNYGYTF,TGCGCCAGCAGCTTGGACAGGGATTCTAACTATGGCTACACCTTC,-,TRBJ1-2,TRBV5-1,-
CASYPSGVVRTDTQYF,TGCGCCAGCTACCCTTCCGGGGTGGTAAGGACAGATACGCAGTATTTT,-,TRBJ2-3,TRBV5-1,-
CASSLPRDRALRGYTF,TGTGCCAGCAGTTTACCACGCGACAGGGCTCTTCGCGGCTACACCTTC,TRBD1,TRBJ1-2,TRBV28,-
CSSSRAGTDGNTIYF,TGTTCCAGCAGCCGTGCCGGGACAGATGGAAACACCATATATTTT,TRBD1,TRBJ1-3,TRBV7-9,-
CASTTSGNIYEQYF,TGTGCCAGTACGACTAGCGGGAATATCTACGAGCAGTACTTC,TRBD2,TRBJ2-7,TRBV19,once
CASSEARQTEAFF,TGTGCCAGCAGTGAAGCGCGACAAACTGAAGCTTTCTTT,-,TRBJ1-1,TRBV6-1,once
CASSLGQYEQYF,TGCGCCAGCAGCTTGGGCCAGTACGAGCAGTACTTC,-,TRBJ2-7,TRBV5-1,-
CASSTSPGIGSQPQHF,TGTGCCAGTAGTACATCTCCGGGGATCGGGAGTCAGCCCCAGCATTTT,-,TRBJ1-5,TRBV19,-
CASTLTVGGNQPQHF,TGTGCCAGCACCCTAACAGTAGGGGGCAATCAGCCCCAGCATTTT,-,TRBJ1-5,TRBV6-5,-
CASSETQTVNYGYTF,TGTGCCAGCAGTGAAACCCAAACAGTTAACTATGGCTACACCTTC,-,TRBJ1-2,TRBV2,-